The clone carrying this T cell receptor (beta chain) was observed a few times. The antigen is not known. The source of the sample is a study of T cells in Graves' hyperthyroidism and ophthalmopathy. Diagnosing involved the use of clinical symptoms, serum thyroxine and TRAb, thyroid ultrasound and orbital computed tomography. Extraction of PBMCs used under 13 ml of fresh peripheral blood. Regions amplified from RNA transcripts were the TCR beta CDR3 regions. First-round RT-PCR targeting the TCR CDR3 was performed with the HTBI primer set. A single record per CDR3 protein comes from TCRdb applying MiXCR to the multiplex PCR reads. The sample lists approximately 410,000 distinct CDR3 sequences; roughly 13% were seen once. Study-wide points: Ophthalmopathy prediction by the model preceded onset by a median approximately 5.9 months.

This CDR3 has 16 amino acids. Trimming shortened V by 2 bases and J by 4 bases, and 17 bases separated the two germline ends. The germline V gene encodes CDR1 LGHNT and CDR2 FRNRAP. This clonotype originated in a woman aged 18-29 years with Graves' hyperthyroidism. This chain connects TRBV12-5 to TRBJ2-5, with D perhaps matching TRBD2 (5 bases). Sequenced material: blood. The CDR3 nucleotides are TGTGCTAGTGGTTTGAAGGGAGTTAAGATAGGAGAGACCCAGTACTTC. Translation gives CASGLKGVKIGETQYF.